These 21 T cell receptor beta chains were all obtained from the same sample, sequenced in a study of naive and memory T cell subsets. Four PCR rounds used nested alpha and beta constant region primers plus the SP2 primer. Using its own MiXCR run on the 5' RACE reads, TCRdb lists one record per CDR3 protein. The table has roughly 56,000 distinct CDR3 sequences, roughly 6.7% seen once. A UMI-containing oligonucleotide was joined by 3' ligation to the TCR cDNA template. The receptors were sampled from a male donor in good health.

The chain has TRBV6-6 and TRBJ1-1; D ambiguous. V lost 7 bases to trimming and J lost 0 bases, with 12 bases between them. CDR3 length equals 14 residues. Germline CDR1 is MNHNY and CDR2 is SVGAGI (reference sequence). CDR3 coding DNA: TGTGCCAGCATGCAGGATATCATGAACACTGAAGCTTTCTTT. It translates to CASMQDIMNTEAFF.

The chain employs TRBV20-1 and TRBJ2-7, with TRBD2 matching 12 bases. The CDR3 contains 15 residues. J lost 0 bases, V lost 6 bases, and 6 bases had no gene match. Germline loops: CDR1 DFQATT, CDR2 SNEGSKA (reference sequence). In DNA form, the CDR3 reads TGCAGTGCAACTAGCGGGAGGCTCAGCTCCTACGAGCAGTACTTC. Amino acid sequence: CSATSGRLSSYEQYF.

This clonotype was recorded a few times. The chain has TRBV10-2 and TRBJ2-1; D remains unclear. Trimming took 3 bases from V and 8 from J, leaving 14 bases between them. Germline V CDR1 and CDR2: WSHSY, SAAADI. The CDR3 spans 14 residues. CDR3 nucleotide sequence: TGCGCCAGCAGTGACTCGGAAACGCGCGATGAGCAGTTCTTC. The encoded protein is CASSDSETRDEQFF.

The rearrangement links TRBV12-3 or TRBV12-4 to TRBJ2-3, with 11 bases matching TRBD2. With 3 bases clipped from V and 4 bases from J, the junction kept 6 bases outside the gene matches. The length of the CDR3 is 16 residues. The CDR3 loop is CASSFSGRAVADTQYF. Written as DNA, the CDR3 is TGTGCCAGCAGTTTTAGCGGGAGGGCCGTCGCAGATACGCAGTATTTT.

This clonotype was counted a few times. This chain's CDR3 is CSAREVGDGSGSQHF. DNA for the CDR3: TGCAGTGCTAGAGAGGTAGGAGATGGCAGTGGGTCCCAGCATTTT. The J gene is TRBJ1-5, the V gene TRBV20-1; D call uncertain. The V end lost 0 bases, the J end lost 11 bases, and 20 bases lay between the germline ends. Germline-derived CDR1 and CDR2 are DFQATT and SNEGSKA (reference sequence). There are 15 residues in the CDR3.

The J gene is TRBJ2-2, the V gene TRBV19; D remains unclear. Per the germline V gene, CDR1 is LNHDA and CDR2 is SQIVND (reference sequence). CDR3 length: 13 residues. The V and J ends lost 7 bases and 5 bases respectively, with 11 bases between them. The CDR3, as DNA: TGTGCCAGTACCGCACACAGAACCGGGGAGCTGTTTTTT. Translated, it gives CASTAHRTGELFF.

This clonotype occurred many times. The chain couples TRBV5-6 to TRBJ1-1; the match to TRBD1 covers 10 bases. Germline lookup yields CDR1 SGHDT and CDR2 YYEEEE. The V segment lost 0 bases and the J segment 5 bases; nucleotides outside the gene matches: 4. This CDR3 is 15 amino acids long. In nucleotides, the CDR3 is TGTGCCAGCAGCTTGGGAGGGACAGGGGAGACTGAAGCTTTCTTT. It is translated as CASSLGGTGETEAFF.

This clonotype showed up many times. This chain connects TRBV6-5 to TRBJ2-3; TRBD2 matches 8 bases. The length of the CDR3 is 18 residues. V shed 0 bases, J shed 4 bases, and the junction held 12 bases outside the gene matches. Per germline, CDR1 MNHEY and CDR2 SVGAGI. The CDR3 sequence is CASSYSMPREVTSDTQYF. DNA for the CDR3: TGTGCCAGCAGTTACTCGATGCCGCGGGAGGTTACTTCAGATACGCAGTATTTT.

The sample holds many counts of this clonotype. This chain joins TRBV5-6 and TRBJ1-6; no definite D call. The CDR3 is 13 amino acids. Germline V gives CDR1 SGHDT, CDR2 YYEEEE. V dropped 1 base and J dropped 7 bases, with 6 bases sitting between them. CDR3 protein: CASSLQINSPLHF. The CDR3 bases are TGTGCCAGCAGCTTGCAGATCAATTCACCCCTCCACTTT. Full variable domain (remainder filled in from reference TRBV5-6 and TRBJ1-6): DAGVTQSPTHLIKTRGQQVTLRCSPKSGHDTVSWYQQALGQGPQFIFQYYEEEERQRGNFPDRFSGHQFPNYSSELNVNALLLGDSALYLCASSLQINSPLHFGNGTRLTVT.

The chain uses TRBV6-5 and TRBJ2-1, with D maybe TRBD1 (5 bases). Germline CDR1 reads MNHEY; CDR2 reads SVGAGI. CDR3 length: 15 residues. V was shortened by 5 bases and J by 5 bases, with 16 bases between the two germline ends. The CDR3, as DNA: TGTGCCAGCAGTGCCCCAGGGTCTTTACACAATGAGCAGTTCTTC. Its translation: CASSAPGSLHNEQFF.

V and J are TRBV29-1 and TRBJ2-5; a weak D match, TRBD2 (6 bases). There are 12 residues in the CDR3. CDR1 is SQVTM, CDR2 ANQGSEA, per germline. Trimming took off 7 bases at V and 2 bases at J, with 11 bases between the two ends. The CDR3 DNA reads TGCAGCGCCACCGGGACTCAAGAGACCCAGTACTTC. Encoded protein: CSATGTQETQYF.

This clonotype has at least ten counts. The chain carries TRBV11-2 and TRBJ1-2; D is undetermined. CDR1 is SGHAT, CDR2 FQNNGV, per germline. This CDR3 has 11 residues. The ends were cut back, 4 bases at V and 2 bases at J, with 2 bases in the middle. Here the CDR3 DNA reads TGTGCCAGCAGCTCAAACTATGGCTACACCTTC. It encodes CASSSNYGYTF.

This clonotype was counted many times. Written as DNA, the CDR3 is TGTGCCTGGACGCAGGGGGCTTGGCAGCCCCAGCATTTT. Translated: CAWTQGAWQPQHF. The V call is TRBV30, the J call TRBJ1-5, with TRBD1 matching over 8 bases. V was clipped by 4 bases and J by 7 bases; unmatched bases: 6. The CDR3 loop spans 13 amino acids. Germline V gene lookup returns CDR1 GTSNPN and CDR2 SVGIG (reference sequence).

This clonotype is deemed medium-sized. V gene TRBV7-9 combines with J gene TRBJ1-2, with D possibly TRBD1 on 6 matching bases. CDR1 SEHNR and CDR2 FQNEAQ come from the germline V gene (reference sequence). Trimming removed 5 bases at V and 6 bases at J, with 16 bases between. This CDR3 contains 14 residues. DNA for the CDR3: TGTGCCAGCAGCCCGCTCGACAGGCCCGATGGCTACACCTTC. Protein sequence: CASSPLDRPDGYTF.

This chain joins TRBV20-1 and TRBJ1-1; TRBD1 matches 8 bases. Germline V lookup: CDR1 DFQATT, CDR2 SNEGSKA (reference sequence). V shed 4 bases and J 0 bases; nucleotides not matched to a gene: 10. The CDR3 runs to 16 residues. The CDR3 protein is CSAILDRADMNTEAFF. CDR3 in DNA: TGCAGTGCTATCCTGGACAGGGCGGATATGAACACTGAAGCTTTCTTT.

This clonotype showed up just a few times. This chain connects TRBV12-3 or TRBV12-4 to TRBJ2-3; D call uncertain. The CDR3 is 12 residues long. Trimming took off 8 bases at V and 2 bases at J, with 8 bases between the two ends. The CDR3 nucleotides read TGTGCCAGCGGGCCTTACACAGATACGCAGTATTTT. Protein product: CASGPYTDTQYF.

This clonotype occurred a few times. The chain couples TRBV6-1 to TRBJ2-3; TRBD1 or TRBD2 may be the D gene (5 bases each). Per the germline V gene, CDR1 is MNHNS and CDR2 is SASEGT. CDR3 length: 13 amino acids. The V gene lost 6 bases and the J gene lost 2 bases, with 9 bases spanning the gap. CDR3 residues: CASRTDYTDTQYF. Written as DNA, the CDR3 is TGTGCCAGCAGGACAGACTACACAGATACGCAGTATTTT.

This chain joins TRBV20-1 and TRBJ2-7; TRBD2 agrees at 10 bases. The V gene end was trimmed by 4 bases and the J gene end by 6 bases; junction bases not matched to a gene: 6. Germline V gene data show CDR1 as DFQATT and CDR2 as SNEGSKA (reference sequence). The CDR3 is 13 amino acids. CDR3 loop: CSAKSGGASEQYF. CDR3 sequence (DNA): TGCAGTGCTAAGAGCGGGGGGGCCAGCGAGCAGTACTTC.

This clonotype has ten or more counts. The chain has TRBV4-1 and TRBJ2-3; 14 bases align to TRBD2. Germline V gene data show CDR1 as MGHRA and CDR2 as YSYEKL. J lost 1 base, V lost 4 bases, and 1 base had no gene match. The CDR3 runs 16 residues. For the CDR3, the DNA is TGCGCCAGCAGCCCGGGACTAGCGGGGGGCACAGATACGCAGTATTTT. Translated: CASSPGLAGGTDTQYF.

The CDR3 DNA follows: TGTGCCAGCAAAGAGGAACTACCAACCTACGAGCAGTACTTC. Translating it yields CASKEELPTYEQYF. This chain links TRBV6-1 with TRBJ2-7, with D unresolved. Trimming pared 7 bases from V and 2 bases from J, leaving 15 bases between. The CDR3 consists of 14 residues. Germline V lookup: CDR1 MNHNS, CDR2 SASEGT.

At least ten counts were recorded for this clonotype. The gene calls are TRBV6-5 and TRBJ2-4; D might be TRBD1 or TRBD2, each matching 5 bases. Germline V gives CDR1 MNHEY, CDR2 SVGAGI. The V gene lost 4 bases and the J gene lost 5 bases, with 18 bases spanning the gap. This CDR3 has 16 residues. The CDR3 region is CASSSRSTVGENIQYF. For the CDR3, the DNA is TGTGCCAGCAGTTCGCGCTCGACTGTGGGGGAAAACATTCAGTACTTC.